Following are 23 T cell receptor beta chains from one sample sequenced in a study of identical twins. TCRdb re-called the 5' RACE reads through MiXCR, storing one row per CDR3 protein. Of 520,000 or so distinct CDR3 sequences listed, approximately 22% are singletons. The sample was also linked to a second study, of T cells expressing NK-cell markers.

The sample was CD4+ T cells sorted from blood. The source is a woman aged 18-29 years in good health.

The table lists this clonotype with a few counts. V and J are TRBV5-1 and TRBJ1-1, with D unclear. CDR1 and CDR2 (germline): SGHRS, YFSETQ. This CDR3 has 12 amino acids. V lost 4 bases to trimming and J lost 12 bases, with 16 bases between them. CDR3 region: CASSVGTDPSFF. The CDR3 nucleotides read TGCGCCAGCAGCGTTGGCACAGATCCCTCTTTCTTT.

This clonotype was picked up a small number of times. CDR3 amino acids: CASSLHLEGGYGYTF. Here the CDR3 DNA reads TGTGCCAGCAGCTTGCATCTGGAGGGAGGTTATGGCTACACCTTC. The chain uses TRBV5-6 and TRBJ1-2, with no clear D. With 1 base removed from V and 5 bases from J, the gap between germline ends came to 15 bases. This CDR3 spans 15 amino acids. Germline lookup yields CDR1 SGHDT and CDR2 YYEEEE. Supplemented by reference TRBV5-6 and TRBJ1-2, the full variable domain reads DAGVTQSPTHLIKTRGQQVTLRCSPKSGHDTVSWYQQALGQGPQFIFQYYEEEERQRGNFPDRFSGHQFPNYSSELNVNALLLGDSALYLCASSLHLEGGYGYTFGSGTRLTVV.

The V call is TRBV5-5, the J call TRBJ2-3; D possibly corresponds to TRBD1 (7 bases). Trimming removed 4 bases at V and 4 bases at J, with 19 bases between. Per the germline V gene, CDR1 is SGHKS and CDR2 is YYEKEE (reference sequence). CDR3 length: 16 amino acids. The CDR3 here is CASSLMVTGRPDTQYF. CDR3 DNA: TGTGCCAGCAGCCTCATGGTGACAGGGAGGCCAGATACGCAGTATTTT.

The DNA of the CDR3 is TGTGCCAGCAGCTTAGCCCCCCCTGATAATTCACCCCTCCACTTT. This sequence encodes CASSLAPPDNSPLHF. The V gene is TRBV7-9, the J gene TRBJ1-6; no firm D call. Trimming pared 0 bases from V and 5 bases from J, leaving 8 bases between. The CDR3 spans 15 residues. Germline-derived CDR1 and CDR2 are SEHNR and FQNEAQ (reference sequence).

Ten or more counts support this clonotype. This sequence joins TRBV18 and TRBJ1-5; tentative D call: TRBD1 (5 bases). This CDR3 region has 13 residues. The V end was cut by 6 bases, the J end by 3 bases, with 9 bases between. CDR1 and CDR2 (germline): KGHSH, LQKENI. The CDR3 here is CASSRGDNQPQHF. CDR3 sequence (DNA): TGTGCCAGCTCGCGGGGGGACAATCAGCCCCAGCATTTT.

This sequence joins TRBV2 and TRBJ2-2, with TRBD1 as a possible D gene (5 bases). The length of the CDR3 is 14 residues. Trimming left V 6 bases short and J 7 bases short, with 15 bases between. Germline-derived CDR1 and CDR2 are SNHLY and FYNNEI. In DNA form, the CDR3 reads TGTGCCAGCAGCCACAGGACCAGGATCGGGGAGCTGTTTTTT. Its translation is CASSHRTRIGELFF.

This clonotype was detected ten times or more. The chain has TRBV12-3 or TRBV12-4 and TRBJ1-1; no clear D. V was pared by 5 bases and J by 7 bases, with 11 bases between. The CDR3 has 12 residues. CDR3 sequence reads: CASSDTPNEAFF. The CDR3 DNA is TGTGCCAGCAGTGACACTCCCAATGAAGCTTTCTTT.

This clonotype was seen at least ten times. The chain employs TRBV14 and TRBJ2-2; 7 bases fit TRBD2. The CDR3 runs to 16 residues. With 5 bases clipped from V and 2 bases from J, the junction kept 8 bases outside the gene matches. The germline V gene has CDR1 SGHDN and CDR2 FVKESK. The CDR3 DNA follows: TGTGCCAGCAGCTCCCGGACTAGTCCTAACACCGGGGAGCTGTTTTTT. Translating gives CASSSRTSPNTGELFF.

The table lists this clonotype with many counts. This chain uses TRBV15 with TRBJ1-5; no clear D gene. The germline CDR1 and CDR2 sequences are LNHNV and YYDKDF (reference sequence). The V end lost 4 bases, the J end lost 1 base, and 11 bases lay between the germline ends. CDR3 size: 15 residues. The CDR3 region is CATSKALGSNQPQHF. The CDR3 nucleotides read TGTGCCACCAGCAAGGCCCTTGGGAGCAATCAGCCCCAGCATTTT. The full variable domain, completed using reference TRBV15 and TRBJ1-5, is DAMVIQNPRYQVTQFGKPVTLSCSQTLNHNVMYWYQQKSSQAPKLLFHYYDKDFNNEADTPDNFQSRRPNTSFCFLDIRSPGLGDTAMYLCATSKALGSNQPQHFGDGTRLSIL.

This clonotype was observed a few times. The chain joins TRBV29-1 to TRBJ1-2, with a possible D match to TRBD1 (6 bases). V was pared by 7 bases and J by 5 bases, with 14 bases between. This CDR3 has 12 amino acids. CDR1 SQVTM and CDR2 ANQGSEA come from the germline V gene. The CDR3 sequence is CSGGGRGYGYTF. DNA for the CDR3: TGCAGCGGTGGGGGGCGAGGGTATGGCTACACCTTC.

This clonotype was seen only a few times. The chain joins TRBV29-1 to TRBJ2-2; 8 bases map to TRBD2. Unmatched junction bases numbered 16, after V lost 7 bases and J lost 6 bases. Per germline, CDR1 SQVTM and CDR2 ANQGSEA. The CDR3 totals 16 residues. CDR3 in amino acids: CSANFFSGIGPGELFF. CDR3 coding DNA: TGCAGCGCCAATTTTTTTAGCGGGATAGGACCCGGGGAGCTGTTTTTT.

V gene TRBV5-1 combines with J gene TRBJ2-7, with D possibly TRBD2 on 6 matching bases. Germline CDR1 is SGHRS and CDR2 is YFSETQ. The ends were cut back, 0 bases at V and 7 bases at J, with 14 bases in the middle. The CDR3 is 14 amino acids. The CDR3 coding sequence is TGCGCCAGCAGCTTGGCCGGGGGAAGGGAAGAGCAGTACTTC. This codes for CASSLAGGREEQYF.

This clonotype occurred many times. The chain joins TRBV6-5 to TRBJ1-1; the D gene is possibly TRBD1 (5 bases). The length of the CDR3 is 17 residues. The germline CDR1 and CDR2 sequences are MNHEY and SVGAGI. V dropped 0 bases and J dropped 1 base, with 15 bases sitting between them. The CDR3, as DNA: TGTGCCAGCAGTTACTCGATTCCCGGACACAGGAACACTGAAGCTTTCTTT. Protein product: CASSYSIPGHRNTEAFF.

The rearrangement links TRBV12-3 or TRBV12-4 to TRBJ2-2; the D is unclear. The ends were cut back, 3 bases at V and 8 bases at J, with 19 bases in the middle. The CDR3 consists of 16 residues. In DNA, the CDR3 is TGTGCCAGCAGTTTTATTGACGCCCGAATCTCTGGGGAGCTGTTTTTT. This translates into CASSFIDARISGELFF.

V is TRBV5-1 and J is TRBJ2-1, with 9 bases aligning to TRBD2. The CDR3 spans 13 residues. V trimming: 6 bases; J trimming: 6 bases; junction bases outside the gene matches: 4. In germline, CDR1 is SGHRS, CDR2 YFSETQ. In nucleotides, the CDR3 is TGCGCCAGCACATGGCGGGGGGGCAATGAGCAGTTCTTC. Protein sequence: CASTWRGGNEQFF.

V usage is TRBV20-1 and J usage is TRBJ2-5; D is unclear. V lost 3 bases and J lost 5, with 19 bases in between. Germline CDR1 reads DFQATT; CDR2 reads SNEGSKA (reference sequence). The CDR3 runs 15 residues. DNA for the CDR3: TGCAGTGCTAGGTACAGTGAGAGTCGGACCGAGACCCAGTACTTC. Its protein product is CSARYSESRTETQYF.

This chain connects TRBV6-1 to TRBJ1-2; D unresolved. The germline V gene has CDR1 MNHNS and CDR2 SASEGT. With 7 bases removed from V and 7 bases from J, the gap between germline ends came to 25 bases. CDR3 length: 16 amino acids. CDR3 protein: CASTPTRASLEGGYTF. The CDR3 bases are TGTGCCAGCACCCCCACTCGGGCCTCCCTTGAAGGTGGCTACACCTTC.

This clonotype was picked up a small number of times. This CDR3 is CASSYSRRRELFF. For the CDR3, the DNA is TGTGCCAGCAGTTACTCGAGGCGGCGCGAACTGTTTTTT. The chain is built from TRBV6-5 and TRBJ1-4; no clear D gene. Trimming stripped 0 bases from V and 12 bases from J, with 11 bases between. The CDR3 sequence is 13 residues long. CDR1 is MNHEY, CDR2 SVGAGI, per germline.

In its sample, this clonotype was seen a few times. The chain joins TRBV7-2 to TRBJ2-1; TRBD2 matches at 10 bases. Per the germline V gene, CDR1 is SGHTA and CDR2 is FQGNSA. Trimming cost V 4 bases and J 5 bases; bases outside gene matches: 8. CDR3 length equals 16 residues. CDR3 in amino acids: CASSSHPGLANNEQFF. DNA of the CDR3: TGTGCCAGCAGCTCACACCCGGGACTAGCGAACAATGAGCAGTTCTTC.

This chain joins TRBV29-1 and TRBJ2-2; no definite D call. V lost 4 bases to trimming and J lost 1 base, with 4 bases between them. The CDR3 spans 12 residues. Germline CDR1 and CDR2: SQVTM and ANQGSEA. The CDR3 loop is CSVGLNTGELFF. CDR3 in DNA: TGCAGCGTTGGGTTGAACACCGGGGAGCTGTTTTTT.

This clonotype occurred a few times. The genes are TRBV6-1 and TRBJ2-7; no clear D. V lost 5 bases to trimming and J lost 2 bases, with 10 bases between them. There are 13 residues in the CDR3. Germline V lookup: CDR1 MNHNS, CDR2 SASEGT. The CDR3 DNA follows: TGTGCCAGCAGTCTGAGCCCTCCCTACGAGCAGTACTTC. Its protein product is CASSLSPPYEQYF.

This clonotype was found many times. This chain connects TRBV29-1 to TRBJ2-7; D is tentatively TRBD1 or TRBD2 (5 bases each). Trimming removed 2 bases from V and 5 bases from J, with 19 bases in between. The CDR3 is 15 residues long. From germline, CDR1 is SQVTM and CDR2 ANQGSEA. The CDR3 loop is CSVELSGREYNEQYF. CDR3 sequence (DNA): TGCAGCGTTGAATTGTCGGGACGAGAATACAACGAGCAGTACTTC.

V usage is TRBV12-5 and J usage is TRBJ2-3; D is ambiguous. There are 15 residues in the CDR3. CDR1 and CDR2 from the germline V gene are LGHNT and FRNRAP. Trimming cost V 8 bases and J 0 bases, with 15 bases left between them. The CDR3 DNA reads as TGTGCTAGTTCCCGTCGACTTCAGAGCACAGATACGCAGTATTTT. This gives the protein CASSRRLQSTDTQYF.